This T cell receptor beta chain is from a study of early T cells in non-severe SARS-CoV-2 infection (dated by TCRdb to 2020 to 2022). In terms of the full investigation: TCR sequencing used bulk RNA from unsorted whole blood, so alpha and beta chains could not be paired. General findings and caveats noted by the study authors: VDJdb matching was skewed toward anti-spike CD8 responses, so virus-specific expansions were likely underestimated and private and CD4 specificities were missed.

The study was a case-control design nested within a healthcare worker cohort in London, UK, with weekly nasopharyngeal swab PCR tests and blood sampling. Healthcare workers were recruited between 23 and 31 March 2020, during the week of the UK lockdown, and were followed weekly for up to about 16 weeks. There are a few counts of this clonotype. Its antigen is still unknown. Base qualities are missing; no much larger clone stands one base away. A distance of 20 bases separates the germline ends of V and J, which lose 6 bases and 2 bases respectively. The germline V gene (reference sequence) sets CDR1 to DFQATT and CDR2 to SNEGSKA. From the cysteine through the phenylalanine, the CDR3 covers 15 amino acids. This entry keeps only the CDR3 DNA: 45 bases, framed from base 1. Libraries were made using 5' RACE. Sequencer: NextSeq 500. Unique molecular identifiers were attached to individual cDNA molecules in the TCR library protocol so that sequencing error and PCR bias could be corrected. TCR alpha and beta chains were both sequenced, and the abundances of alpha and beta sequences in each sample were closely correlated with each other. The source study handled its data this way. Decombinator V4 was used to perform V gene, J gene and CDR3 annotation of TCR sequences. TCRs were defined as expanded if a significant change between any two time points was detected under a Poisson model with p below 0.0001. TCR abundances were normalised to the total number of TCRs sequenced per sample and were expressed as counts per million. TRAV1-2 paired with TRAJ12, TRAJ20 or TRAJ33 defined MAIT TCRs, while TRAV10 paired with TRAJ18 defined iNKT TCRs. A search of VDJdb, accessed on 1 November 2021, was run for TCRs annotated to CMV, EBV and SARS-CoV-2, with TCRs annotated for multiple antigens excluded. TCRdb applied fastp at Q25 and MiXCR to the public reads, then kept only in-frame beta chains. Rows with one shared CDR3 protein collapse into an entry with the most common genes and DNA. Here the V and J calls rest on TCRdb's processing, not on the authors' analysis. This sample holds tens of thousands of distinct CDR3 sequences; about 16% were observed only once. The ten largest clones capture less than 7% of the sample.

The chain is made from TRBV20-1 and TRBJ2-7, with the identity of the D gene unclear. The clonotype originates from an adult who was a healthcare worker with PCR-confirmed SARS-CoV-2 infection or an uninfected control (not recorded which). Sequencing input: whole blood. The encoded CDR3 is CSAWTPRILPYEQYF. The sequence in DNA is TGCAGTGCATGGACCCCGCGCATTTTACCCTACGAGCAGTACTTC.